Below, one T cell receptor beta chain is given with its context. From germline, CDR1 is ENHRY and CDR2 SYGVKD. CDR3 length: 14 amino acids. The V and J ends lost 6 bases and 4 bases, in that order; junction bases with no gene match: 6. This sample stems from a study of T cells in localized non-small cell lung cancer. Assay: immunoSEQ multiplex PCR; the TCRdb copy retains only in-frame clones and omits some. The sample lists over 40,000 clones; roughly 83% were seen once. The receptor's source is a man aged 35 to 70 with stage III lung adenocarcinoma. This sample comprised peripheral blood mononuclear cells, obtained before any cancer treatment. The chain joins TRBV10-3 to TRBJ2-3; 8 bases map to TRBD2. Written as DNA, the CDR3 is TGTGCCATCAGCCCCGGGAGGGCCCCAGATACGCAGTATTTT. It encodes CAISPGRAPDTQYF.